This T cell receptor beta chain was recorded in a study of radiotherapy plus CTLA-4 blockade in lung cancer. Trimming removed 3 bases from V and 8 bases from J; junction bases left unmatched: 6. Germline V gene sequence: CDR1 LGHNA, CDR2 YSLEER. The CDR3 loop spans 14 amino acids. Profiling relied on immunoSEQ multiplex PCR, and the TCRdb table lists in-frame clones only, not all of them. The table has under 65,000 clones, roughly 77% seen once; the top ten hold 8.5%. The chain employs TRBV4-3 and TRBJ1-2; the match to TRBD1 covers 10 bases. The TCR sequence derives from a human donor with non-small cell lung cancer who had a complete response to radiotherapy plus ipilimumab. The sequencing here drew on peripheral blood, taken from a patient treated with radiotherapy plus ipilimumab. The DNA of the CDR3 is TGCGCCAGCAGCCAGGGACAGGGGTGGGGCGGCTACACCTTC. Protein sequence: CASSQGQGWGGYTF.